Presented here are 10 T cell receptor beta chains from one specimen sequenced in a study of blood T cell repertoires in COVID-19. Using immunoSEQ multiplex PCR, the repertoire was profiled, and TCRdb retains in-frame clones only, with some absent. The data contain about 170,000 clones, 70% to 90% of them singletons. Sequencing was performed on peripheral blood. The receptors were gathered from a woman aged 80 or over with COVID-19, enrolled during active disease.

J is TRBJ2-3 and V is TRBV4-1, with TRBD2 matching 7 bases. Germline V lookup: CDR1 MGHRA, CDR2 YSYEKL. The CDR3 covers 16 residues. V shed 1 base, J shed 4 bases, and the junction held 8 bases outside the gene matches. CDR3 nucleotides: TGCGCCAGCAGCCAAGTTCGCGGGAGTCGGGCAGATACGCAGTATTTT. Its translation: CASSQVRGSRADTQYF.

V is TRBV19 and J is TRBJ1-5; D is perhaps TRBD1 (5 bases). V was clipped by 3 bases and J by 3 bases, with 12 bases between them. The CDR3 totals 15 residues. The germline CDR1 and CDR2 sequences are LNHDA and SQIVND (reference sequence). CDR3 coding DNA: TGTGCCAGTAGTATTAACGGACACTTCAATCAGCCCCAGCATTTT. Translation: CASSINGHFNQPQHF.

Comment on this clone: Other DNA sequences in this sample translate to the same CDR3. The CDR3 region is CASSLTGSSYEQYF. The CDR3 DNA reads as TGCGCCAGCAGCTTGACAGGGAGCTCCTACGAGCAGTACTTC. The rearrangement joins TRBV5-1 to TRBJ2-7; D might be TRBD1 (6 bases). Germline V gene sequence: CDR1 SGHRS, CDR2 YFSETQ. Trimming pared 1 base from V and 0 bases from J, leaving 8 bases between. The length of the CDR3 is 14 residues.

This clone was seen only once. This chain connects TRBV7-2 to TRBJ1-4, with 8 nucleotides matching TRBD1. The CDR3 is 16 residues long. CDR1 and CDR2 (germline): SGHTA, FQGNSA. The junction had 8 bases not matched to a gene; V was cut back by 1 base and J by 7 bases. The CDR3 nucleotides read TGTGCCAGCAGCTTAGATTGGGGCAGGGGGCGTGAAAAACTGTTTTTT. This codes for CASSLDWGRGREKLFF.

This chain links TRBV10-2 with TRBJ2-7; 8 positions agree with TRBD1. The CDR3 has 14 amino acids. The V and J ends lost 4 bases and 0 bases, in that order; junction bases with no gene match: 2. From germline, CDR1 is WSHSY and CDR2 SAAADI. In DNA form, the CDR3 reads TGCGCCAGCAGTGGGACAGGGACCTCCTACGAGCAGTACTTC. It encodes CASSGTGTSYEQYF.

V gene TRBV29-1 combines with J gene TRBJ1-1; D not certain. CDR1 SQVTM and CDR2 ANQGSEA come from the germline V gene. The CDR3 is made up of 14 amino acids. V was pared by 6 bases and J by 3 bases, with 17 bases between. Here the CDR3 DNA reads TGCAGCGTCCGAAAATCCGGGGTTGACACTGAAGCTTTCTTT. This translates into CSVRKSGVDTEAFF.

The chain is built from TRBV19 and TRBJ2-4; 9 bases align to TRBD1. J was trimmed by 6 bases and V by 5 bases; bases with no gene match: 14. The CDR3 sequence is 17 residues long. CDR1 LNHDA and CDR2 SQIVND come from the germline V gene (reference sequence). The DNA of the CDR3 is TGTGCCAGTAGTTTATTTTGGGACAGGGAATCCCGAAACATTCAGTACTTC. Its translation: CASSLFWDRESRNIQYF.

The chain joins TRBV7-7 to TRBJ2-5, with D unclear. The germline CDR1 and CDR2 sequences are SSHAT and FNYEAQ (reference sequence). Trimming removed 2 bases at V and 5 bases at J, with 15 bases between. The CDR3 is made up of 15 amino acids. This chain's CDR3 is CASSLSTGGRETQYF. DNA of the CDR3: TGTGCCAGCAGCTTATCAACCGGCGGTAGGGAGACCCAGTACTTC.

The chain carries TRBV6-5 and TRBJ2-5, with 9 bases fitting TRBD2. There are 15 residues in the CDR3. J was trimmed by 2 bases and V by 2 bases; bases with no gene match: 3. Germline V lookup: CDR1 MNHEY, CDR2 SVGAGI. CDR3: CASSYVAGGQETQYF. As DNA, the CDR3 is TGTGCCAGCAGTTACGTGGCGGGGGGGCAAGAGACCCAGTACTTC.

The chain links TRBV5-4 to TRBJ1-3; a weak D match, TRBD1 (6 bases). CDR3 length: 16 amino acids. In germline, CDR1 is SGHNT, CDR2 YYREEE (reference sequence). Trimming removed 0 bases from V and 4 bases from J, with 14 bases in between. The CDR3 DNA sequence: TGTGCCAGCAGCTTGGCCGGGGGGGGCCGAGGAAACACCATATATTTT. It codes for CASSLAGGGRGNTIYF.